Presented here are 14 T cell receptor beta chains from one specimen sequenced in a study of OX40 agonist ivuxolimab in advanced cancers. The protocol was immunoSEQ multiplex PCR, while the TCRdb copy is restricted to in-frame clones and leaves out a portion. The sample lists some 35,000 clones, about three quarters occurring once. Material: CD4+ or CD8+ T cells sorted from blood, obtained in a trial of the OX40 agonist ivuxolimab. These receptors came from an adult with an advanced solid tumor such as melanoma, head and neck, liver or kidney cancer.

The V and J genes are TRBV4-1 and TRBJ1-1; D is uncertain. V lost 0 bases and J lost 4, with 9 bases in between. The CDR3 sequence is 14 residues long. The germline CDR1 and CDR2 sequences are MGHRA and YSYEKL. This CDR3 is CASSQEESSTEAFF. The DNA for the CDR3 is TGCGCCAGCAGCCAAGAAGAGAGCAGCACTGAAGCTTTCTTT.

The chain joins TRBV11-2 to TRBJ1-5; unclear D gene. Trimming stripped 7 bases from V and 5 bases from J, with 12 bases between. CDR3 length: 13 residues. Germline V gene lookup returns CDR1 SGHAT and CDR2 FQNNGV. CDR3 bases: TGTGCCAGCACCATAGATCGCGATCAGCCCCAGCATTTT. Its protein product is CASTIDRDQPQHF.

This chain uses TRBV7-3 with TRBJ1-1, with 10 bases lining up with TRBD1. Germline V CDR1 and CDR2: SGHTA, FQGTGA. With 5 bases clipped from V and 1 base from J, the junction kept 4 bases outside the gene matches. CDR3 length: 15 amino acids. In DNA form, the CDR3 reads TGTGCCAGCAGCCCTGGACAGGGGGAGAACACTGAAGCTTTCTTT. Translating it yields CASSPGQGENTEAFF.

The chain joins TRBV7-9 to TRBJ2-1; D possibly matches TRBD1 or TRBD2 (5 bases each). Trimming left V 0 bases short and J 0 bases short, with 15 bases between. The CDR3 totals 18 residues. Germline assignment: CDR1 SEHNR and CDR2 FQNEAQ (reference sequence). CDR3 nucleotides: TGTGCCAGCAGCTTAGCCCCAGGGAGCCCAAGCTCCTACAATGAGCAGTTCTTC. It codes for CASSLAPGSPSSYNEQFF.

The CDR3 sequence is CASSVEGTGELFF. CDR3 in DNA: TGTGCCAGCAGCGTCGAAGGGACCGGGGAGCTGTTTTTT. The chain recombines TRBV9 with TRBJ2-2; unclear D gene. Germline V gene data show CDR1 as SGDLS and CDR2 as YYNGEE. The V end lost 2 bases, the J end lost 5 bases, and 7 bases lay between the germline ends. There are 13 residues in the CDR3. Based on the CDR3 plus reference TRBV9 and TRBJ2-2, the full variable domain is DSGVTQTPKHLITATGQRVTLRCSPRSGDLSVYWYQQSLDQGLQFLIQYYNGEERAKGNILERFSAQQFPDLHSELNLSSLELGDSALYFCASSVEGTGELFFGEGSRLTVL.

This chain joins TRBV6-1 and TRBJ1-2, with D possibly TRBD1 on 6 matching bases. This CDR3 has 16 residues. CDR1 is MNHNS and CDR2 is SASEGT in the germline V gene. V lost 1 base, J lost 5 bases, and 17 bases lay in between. CDR3 sequence: CASSEVGGRPGYGYTF. The DNA of the CDR3 is TGTGCCAGCAGTGAAGTAGGGGGGCGCCCGGGATATGGCTACACCTTC.

The chain couples TRBV18 to TRBJ2-2; maybe TRBD1 (5 bases). Germline-derived CDR1 and CDR2 are KGHSH and LQKENI. With 1 base removed from V and 3 bases from J, the gap between germline ends came to 6 bases. There are 14 residues in the CDR3. CDR3 DNA sequence: TGTGCCAGCTCACCACGCAGGGACACCGGGGAGCTGTTTTTT. Its protein product is CASSPRRDTGELFF.

The chain has TRBV7-9 and TRBJ2-7; 7 positions agree with TRBD2. Losses at the gene ends were 0 bases for V and 3 bases for J; bases not matched to a gene: 5. The CDR3 is 15 residues long. Germline V gives CDR1 SEHNR, CDR2 FQNEAQ (reference sequence). CDR3 sequence reads: CASSLAGGSSYEQYF. DNA for the CDR3: TGTGCCAGCAGCTTAGCGGGCGGGAGCAGCTACGAGCAGTACTTC.

The rearrangement links TRBV6-1 to TRBJ1-4; D not resolved. Germline V gives CDR1 MNHNS, CDR2 SASEGT. The ends were cut back, 6 bases at V and 0 bases at J, with 11 bases in the middle. There are 15 residues in the CDR3. The CDR3 region is CASRRIESTNEKLFF. The CDR3 DNA sequence: TGTGCCAGCAGGCGTATAGAGTCAACTAATGAAAAACTGTTTTTT.

This clone was seen only once. This rearrangement joins TRBV2 to TRBJ2-7, with 7 positions matching TRBD2. Germline V gene data show CDR1 as SNHLY and CDR2 as FYNNEI. The CDR3 spans 15 residues. V lost 4 bases and J lost 4; bases outside the gene matches: 10. CDR3 amino acids: CASSAGLGAIYEQYF. CDR3 in DNA: TGTGCCAGCAGTGCCGGACTAGGCGCTATATACGAGCAGTACTTC.

The rearrangement joins TRBV10-3 to TRBJ1-6, with D unclear. Germline CDR1 is ENHRY and CDR2 is SYGVKD. CDR3 length equals 13 residues. V lost 2 bases to trimming and J lost 10 bases, with 9 bases between them. Here the CDR3 reads CAISETQTSPLHF. The DNA of the CDR3 is TGTGCCATCAGTGAGACACAGACCTCACCCCTCCACTTT.

This clone has only one observation. The genes are TRBV5-1 and TRBJ2-3; D call uncertain. Germline V gives CDR1 SGHRS, CDR2 YFSETQ. The CDR3 sequence is 16 residues long. The germline V and J ends were trimmed by 0 bases and 0 bases, with 11 bases remaining between them. In DNA form, the CDR3 reads TGCGCCAGCAGCTTGGCGGAAGGACCTAGCACAGATACGCAGTATTTT. Translation gives CASSLAEGPSTDTQYF.

The gene calls are TRBV6-5 and TRBJ2-3; 7 bases fit TRBD2. Germline loops: CDR1 MNHEY, CDR2 SVGAGI. The CDR3 is 16 residues long. The V segment lost 2 bases and the J segment 2 bases; nucleotides outside the gene matches: 7. The CDR3 spells CASSYGLGTNTDTQYF. In DNA, the CDR3 is TGTGCCAGCAGTTACGGACTAGGCACCAACACAGATACGCAGTATTTT.

The rearrangement joins TRBV6-6 to TRBJ2-2, with 11 bases identical to TRBD2. Germline V CDR1 and CDR2: MNHNY, SVGAGI (reference sequence). CDR3 size: 16 residues. After removal of 5 bases from V and 4 bases from J, the junction contained 6 bases not matched to a gene. CDR3 loop: CASSPTGLAATGELFF. The CDR3 nucleotides read TGTGCCAGCAGTCCCACGGGACTAGCGGCCACCGGGGAGCTGTTTTTT.